This TCR beta chain came from a study of T-cell reconstitution after alpha-beta-depleted transplantation in children. This CDR3 comprises 16 residues. V gave up 3 bases and J gave up 5 bases, with 17 bases separating them. CDR1 is SGDLS, CDR2 YYNGEE, per germline. This clonotype was seen many times. Library preparation (for TCRbeta) was performed with unique molecular identifiers. MiXCR, applied by TCRdb to the PCR reads, yields one record per CDR3 protein. The data show hundreds of thousands of distinct CDR3 sequences, with around 13% seen just once and about 5.4% held by the top ten. The TCR was taken from a human donor who donated a stem cell graft to a child with combined immunodeficiency. Source: PBMCs from the stem cell graft donor, taken from the stem cell graft. This chain connects TRBV9 to TRBJ2-2; D may correspond to TRBD1 or TRBD2 (5 bases each). The CDR3 bases are TGTGCCAGCAGCGCGGGACCGCGACGTAGGACCGGGGAGCTGTTTTTT. Amino acid sequence: CASSAGPRRRTGELFF.